This T cell receptor (beta chain) was profiled in a study of Ad26.COV2.S vaccination and SARS-CoV-2 variants. Study observations and caveats: Higher spike-specific TCR breadth was found in vaccine recipients than in placebo recipients. Using TCR breadth and depth analyses may have led to underestimated total T cell responses. Vaccinated and placebo-treated recipients had similar non-spike TCR breadth.

Clones were read by immunoSEQ multiplex PCR, and TCRdb kept only the in-frame ones, dropping some. In the table there are a few hundred thousand clones, more than 75% of which are singletons. CDR3 length equals 24 residues. V lost 0 bases to trimming and J lost 5 bases; unmatched junction nucleotides: 29. Treatment defined: some 20 received Ad26.COV2.S at low or high dose, single or two shots; five or six received placebo; per-sample allocation not given. After the first vaccine or placebo injection, samples were drawn on day 63. A remark on this clone: Its specificity is not known.

This chain joins TRBV6-7 and TRBJ2-1; 9 bases line up with TRBD2. TRBV6-7 qualifies as an ORF whose function is uncertain. Sequenced material: peripheral blood, taken in a trial of Ad26.COV2.S vaccine versus placebo. This clonotype was sampled from a person aged 18 to 65 who received the Ad26.COV2.S COVID-19 vaccine or a placebo. The CDR3 loop reads CASSYSFRIVLPGLLAGRDNEQFF. The DNA of the CDR3 is TGTGCCAGCAGTTACTCGTTCAGGATCGTACTTCCAGGTTTACTAGCGGGTAGGGACAATGAGCAGTTCTTC.